This TCR beta chain was identified in a study of CD8+ T cells in alopecia areata. Sequencing used cDNA as its template, made by extracting RNA and reverse transcribing it. Data came from immunoSEQ multiplex PCR; TCRdb stores just in-frame clones and leaves some out. The sample yields about 120,000 clones, around 58% seen once. Note on this clone: Antigen specificity is unknown.

General study results and limits: It was lesional scalp, especially alopecia totalis/universalis, that showed higher clonality than normal scalp.

The sample's treatment: oral pan-JAK inhibitor, 5-10 mg twice daily. Researchers gathered lesional scalp punch biopsies and peripheral blood from patients with alopecia areata. The V gene lost 5 bases and the J gene lost 7 bases, with 9 bases spanning the gap. The CDR3 contains 12 residues. CDR1 is MNHEY and CDR2 is SMNVEV in the germline V gene (reference sequence). This TCR was sampled from a human donor with alopecia areata. The source was CD8+ T cells sorted from blood, collected at week 4, from a patient treated with tofacitinib. The chain combines TRBV27 with TRBJ1-5, with a weak D call TRBD1 (5 bases). The CDR3 bases are TGTGCCAGCAGTAAAGGGGACCAGCCCCAGCATTTT. Protein: CASSKGDQPQHF.